This passage covers 32 T cell receptor beta chains from one sample sequenced in a study of shared clonotypes between healthy human individuals. The protocol was immunoSEQ multiplex PCR, while the TCRdb copy is restricted to in-frame clones and leaves out a portion. This sample has some 1.4 million clones, with roughly 96% found just once. Sequenced: naive CD4+ T cells sorted from blood. Subset meaning: CD45RA+ positively selected. The source is a young man in good health.

This clone appeared a single time. The gene calls are TRBV28 and TRBJ2-3; D remains ambiguous. This CDR3 has 16 amino acids. Trimming shortened V by 5 bases and J by 2 bases, and 17 bases separated the two germline ends. In germline, CDR1 is MDHEN, CDR2 SYDVKM. The CDR3, as DNA: TGTGCCAGCAGTATATCCCTGCTCTCGCTCACAGATACGCAGTATTTT. This translates into CASSISLLSLTDTQYF.

The V gene is TRBV11-2, the J gene TRBJ1-2; D unclear. CDR3 length: 14 amino acids. V lost 1 base, J lost 3 bases, and 9 bases lay in between. Germline CDR1 and CDR2: SGHAT and FQNNGV. The CDR3 DNA is TGTGCCAGCAGCTTAGTTTCTGGAGACTATGGCTACACCTTC. Protein sequence: CASSLVSGDYGYTF.

This chain uses TRBV11-2 with TRBJ2-1; no clear D gene. Germline loops: CDR1 SGHAT, CDR2 FQNNGV. Between the trimmed V and J ends, which lost 7 bases and 7 bases, there was a span of 17 bases. The CDR3 sequence is 14 residues long. The DNA for the CDR3 is TGTGCCAGCACTGGTCGAGAGTCTCGTAATGAGCAGTTCTTC. Amino acids: CASTGRESRNEQFF.

V usage is TRBV5-6 and J usage is TRBJ2-3; 13 positions agree with TRBD2. The CDR3 runs to 15 residues. CDR1 SGHDT and CDR2 YYEEEE come from the germline V gene. J lost 6 bases, V lost 4 bases, and 5 bases had no gene match. The CDR3 nucleotides read TGTGCCAGCAGCCGTCGGACTAGCGGGAGTGATACGCAGTATTTT. Protein: CASSRRTSGSDTQYF.

The chain joins TRBV6-5 to TRBJ1-5; D remains ambiguous. Germline loops: CDR1 MNHEY, CDR2 SVGAGI. Trimming took off 6 bases at V and 11 bases at J, with 11 bases between the two ends. The CDR3 has 11 amino acids. For the CDR3, the DNA is TGTGCCAGCAGAGGCCAGCGGGCCCAGCATTTT. Amino acids: CASRGQRAQHF.

The rearrangement joins TRBV28 to TRBJ2-6; D is ambiguous. The CDR3 is 15 residues long. CDR1 MDHEN and CDR2 SYDVKM come from the germline V gene. Trimming left V 7 bases short and J 0 bases short, with 10 bases between. Written as DNA, the CDR3 is TGTGCCAGCACCACGGAACACTCTGGGGCCAACGTCCTGACTTTC. Its translation: CASTTEHSGANVLTF.

This chain connects TRBV18 to TRBJ2-7, with 8 nucleotides matching TRBD2. The germline CDR1 and CDR2 sequences are KGHSH and LQKENI. The CDR3 extends over 13 amino acids. Losses at the gene ends were 2 bases for V and 7 bases for J; bases not matched to a gene: 4. CDR3 protein: CASSPRTSREQYF. DNA of the CDR3: TGTGCCAGCTCACCAAGGACTAGCAGGGAGCAGTACTTC.

This chain joins TRBV5-5 and TRBJ2-7; 10 bases line up with TRBD2. In germline, CDR1 is SGHKS, CDR2 YYEKEE (reference sequence). The CDR3 is 16 residues long. Trimming removed 5 bases from V and 3 bases from J; junction bases left unmatched: 11. CDR3 protein: CASSVAPSGSVYEQYF. The DNA for the CDR3 is TGTGCCAGCAGTGTGGCGCCTAGCGGGAGTGTCTACGAGCAGTACTTC.

Comment on this clone: The same CDR3 can be traced to other DNA sequences in this sample. V gene TRBV7-2 combines with J gene TRBJ2-5; D gene unclear. Germline V gene data show CDR1 as SGHTA and CDR2 as FQGNSA. Trimming stripped 5 bases from V and 1 base from J, with 8 bases between. This CDR3 spans 13 amino acids. As DNA, the CDR3 is TGTGCCAGCAGCCTACCATCCCAAGAGACCCAGTACTTC. This sequence encodes CASSLPSQETQYF.

The J gene is TRBJ2-3, the V gene TRBV6-5; the match to TRBD1 covers 9 bases. The CDR3 covers 14 residues. Germline CDR1 is MNHEY and CDR2 is SVGAGI. V gave up 5 bases and J gave up 7 bases; unmatched junction bases: 7. CDR3 DNA sequence: TGTGCCAGCAGTGCCGGGACAGGGAGGAATACGCAGTATTTT. Residues: CASSAGTGRNTQYF.

The chain couples TRBV7-2 to TRBJ1-2; 8 bases fit TRBD1. V shed 5 bases and J 12 bases; nucleotides not matched to a gene: 11. The germline gives CDR1 SGHTA, CDR2 FQGNSA. CDR3 length equals 13 residues. CDR3 nucleotides: TGTGCCAGCAGCGAGGACAGGGTCGGGTTTCACACCTTC. Translated, it gives CASSEDRVGFHTF.

V and J are TRBV19 and TRBJ1-5; no firm D call. CDR1 is LNHDA and CDR2 is SQIVND in the germline V gene (reference sequence). Between the trimmed V and J ends, which lost 3 bases and 2 bases, there was a span of 11 bases. The CDR3 has 15 residues. This CDR3 reads CASSIGNSRNQPQHF. CDR3 sequence (DNA): TGTGCCAGTAGTATCGGGAACAGTCGCAATCAGCCCCAGCATTTT.

V gene TRBV15 combines with J gene TRBJ1-1; perhaps TRBD1 as D (6 bases). Germline values: CDR1 LNHNV, CDR2 YYDKDF (reference sequence). V dropped 5 bases and J dropped 2 bases, with 27 bases sitting between them. The CDR3 is 19 residues long. The CDR3 reads CATSALPPGVPISNTEAFF. The DNA of the CDR3 is TGTGCCACCAGCGCGCTGCCCCCAGGGGTGCCAATCTCCAACACTGAAGCTTTCTTT. Based on the CDR3 plus reference TRBV15 and TRBJ1-1, the full variable domain is DAMVIQNPRYQVTQFGKPVTLSCSQTLNHNVMYWYQQKSSQAPKLLFHYYDKDFNNEADTPDNFQSRRPNTSFCFLDIRSPGLGDTAMYLCATSALPPGVPISNTEAFFGQGTRLTVV.

The genes are TRBV5-4 and TRBJ2-1, with 8 bases aligning to TRBD2. The CDR3 totals 13 residues. The junction had 6 bases not matched to a gene; V was cut back by 6 bases and J by 7 bases. Per the germline V gene, CDR1 is SGHNT and CDR2 is YYREEE (reference sequence). The CDR3 reads CASKGTGGNEQFF. CDR3 nucleotides: TGTGCCAGCAAGGGCACGGGAGGGAATGAGCAGTTCTTC.

V usage is TRBV9 and J usage is TRBJ2-7; tentative D call: TRBD2 (5 bases). Germline V gives CDR1 SGDLS, CDR2 YYNGEE. V was shortened by 6 bases and J by 2 bases, with 15 bases between the two germline ends. The CDR3 sequence is 14 residues long. The CDR3 reads CASTPGVLTYEQYF. The CDR3 DNA reads as TGTGCCAGCACCCCCGGGGTGTTAACCTACGAGCAGTACTTC.

The V gene is TRBV7-6, the J gene TRBJ2-1; 11 bases line up with TRBD2. The CDR3 loop spans 16 amino acids. Germline V gene sequence: CDR1 SGHVS, CDR2 FNYEAQ. The V and J ends lost 2 bases and 5 bases, in that order; junction bases with no gene match: 5. The CDR3 bases are TGTGCCAGCAGCTTAAGAGGACTAGCGGGCCACAATGAGCAGTTCTTC. Translation gives CASSLRGLAGHNEQFF.

The chain links TRBV6-5 to TRBJ2-7; D might be TRBD2 (5 bases). The V end lost 6 bases, the J end lost 3 bases, and 15 bases lay between the germline ends. Germline lookup yields CDR1 MNHEY and CDR2 SVGAGI. The CDR3 totals 14 residues. The CDR3 sequence: CASRLEGSIYEQYF. The CDR3 DNA reads TGTGCCAGCAGACTCGAAGGGAGCATCTACGAGCAGTACTTC.

In its sample, this clone was seen a few times. This chain links TRBV29-1 with TRBJ2-3, with D unresolved. The length of the CDR3 is 13 residues. The V gene lost 3 bases and the J gene lost 8 bases, with 15 bases spanning the gap. Germline CDR1 and CDR2: SQVTM and ANQGSEA. The CDR3 bases are TGCAGCGTTGATACGGACCCTACCGGTACGCAGTATTTT. Amino acids: CSVDTDPTGTQYF.

The chain uses TRBV28 and TRBJ2-5; 11 bases match TRBD2. This CDR3 has 15 residues. V was pared by 6 bases and J by 0 bases, with 3 bases of the junction left unmatched. Germline CDR1 is MDHEN and CDR2 is SYDVKM. The CDR3 spells CASRSSGRYQETQYF. Here the CDR3 DNA reads TGTGCCAGCAGGTCTAGCGGGAGGTACCAAGAGACCCAGTACTTC.

The chain links TRBV20-1 to TRBJ2-7; D unclear. This CDR3 spans 10 amino acids. The germline V gene encodes CDR1 DFQATT and CDR2 SNEGSKA (reference sequence). The V end lost 4 bases, the J end lost 3 bases, and 4 bases lay between the germline ends. CDR3 region: CSATYYEQYF. In DNA form, the CDR3 reads TGCAGTGCTACCTACTACGAGCAGTACTTC.

About this clone: Other DNA sequences from this sample encode an identical CDR3 as well. The chain is built from TRBV2 and TRBJ1-1; TRBD1 might be the D (5 bases). Germline CDR1 reads SNHLY; CDR2 reads FYNNEI. This CDR3 is built from 14 residues. Trimming took 5 bases from V and 0 from J, leaving 10 bases between them. The CDR3 coding sequence is TGTGCCAGCAGTAGCCAGGGAGTGAACACTGAAGCTTTCTTT. Protein: CASSSQGVNTEAFF.

V usage is TRBV5-4 and J usage is TRBJ2-7; TRBD2 aligns across 7 bases. CDR1 and CDR2 from the germline V gene are SGHNT and YYREEE (reference sequence). CDR3 length equals 14 residues. The junction had 8 bases not matched to a gene; V was cut back by 4 bases and J by 4 bases. CDR3 in DNA: TGTGCCAGCAGCCCGCTTGGGAGGGGATACGAGCAGTACTTC. Protein: CASSPLGRGYEQYF. The variable domain in full, completed from reference TRBV5-4 and TRBJ2-7, reads ETGVTQSPTHLIKTRGQQVTLRCSSQSGHNTVSWYQQALGQGPQFIFQYYREEENGRGNFPPRFSGLQFPNYSSELNVNALELDDSALYLCASSPLGRGYEQYFGPGTRLTVT.

V gene TRBV7-2 combines with J gene TRBJ1-5; 8 nucleotides line up with TRBD1. Germline CDR1 SGHTA, CDR2 FQGNSA. J lost 9 bases, V lost 5 bases, and 9 bases had no gene match. This CDR3 spans 14 amino acids. The CDR3 DNA reads as TGTGCCAGCAGCCCCAGGACAGGGTTGGGGCCCCAGCATTTT. This codes for CASSPRTGLGPQHF. The complete variable domain, with remaining parts taken from reference TRBV7-2 and TRBJ1-5, reads GAGVSQSPSNKVTEKGKDVELRCDPISGHTALYWYRQSLGQGLEFLIYFQGNSAPDKSGLPSDRFSAERTGGSVSTLTIQRTQQEDSAVYLCASSPRTGLGPQHFGDGTRLSIL.

V is TRBV29-1 and J is TRBJ1-1; weak D call: TRBD1 (5 bases). The V gene's germline CDR1 is SQVTM and CDR2 ANQGSEA. CDR3 length equals 15 residues. The ends were cut back, 7 bases at V and 1 base at J, with 19 bases in the middle. The CDR3 coding sequence is TGCAGCGCCCGTCGAACCGGGGCCCCGAACACTGAAGCTTTCTTT. As protein: CSARRTGAPNTEAFF.

J is TRBJ2-7 and V is TRBV7-6, with TRBD1 as a possible D gene (5 bases). The germline V gene has CDR1 SGHVS and CDR2 FNYEAQ. With 0 bases removed from V and 7 bases from J, the gap between germline ends came to 7 bases. This CDR3 region has 12 residues. The CDR3 nucleotides read TGTGCCAGCAGCTTAGCGAAGGGGGAGCAGTACTTC. Its protein product is CASSLAKGEQYF.

A remark on this clone: The same CDR3 also results from other DNA sequences found in this sample. This chain connects TRBV18 to TRBJ2-1; D is possibly TRBD2 (5 bases). The CDR3 has 11 amino acids. V lost 6 bases, J lost 7 bases, and 7 bases lay in between. Germline assignment: CDR1 KGHSH and CDR2 LQKENI. CDR3 DNA sequence: TGTGCCAGCTCCCGAGGGAATGAGCAGTTCTTC. This gives the protein CASSRGNEQFF.

J is TRBJ2-3 and V is TRBV11-3; 8 bases map to TRBD2. The junction had 12 bases not matched to a gene; V was cut back by 5 bases and J by 2 bases. There are 17 residues in the CDR3. The germline V gene has CDR1 SGHNT and CDR2 YENEEA. In DNA form, the CDR3 reads TGTGCCAGCAGCAACGACCGTAGGCGGGGGGACACAGATACGCAGTATTTT. It translates to CASSNDRRRGDTDTQYF.

About this clone itself: Compared with germline, one end of the junction differs, possibly owing to a read error. This same CDR3 is encoded by further DNA sequences in the sample. CDR3 region: CAAETALGQPQHF. Here the CDR3 DNA reads TGTGCCGCGGAGACGGCTTTAGGGCAGCCCCAACATTTT. This chain joins TRBV30 and TRBJ1-5; D gene ambiguous. This CDR3 contains 13 residues. Germline V lookup: CDR1 GTSNPN, CDR2 SVGIG (reference sequence).

This clone was seen only once. The V and J genes are TRBV29-1 and TRBJ2-7; no clear D gene. With 3 bases removed from V and 0 bases from J, the gap between germline ends came to 9 bases. The CDR3 is 13 residues long. Germline CDR1 SQVTM, CDR2 ANQGSEA. The CDR3 region is CSVDAVRSYEQYF. For the CDR3, the DNA is TGCAGCGTTGACGCCGTACGCTCCTACGAGCAGTACTTC.

The V gene is TRBV11-3, the J gene TRBJ2-4; weak D call: TRBD2 (7 bases). Germline loops: CDR1 SGHNT, CDR2 YENEEA. The length of the CDR3 is 13 residues. Between the trimmed V and J ends, which lost 3 bases and 6 bases, there was a span of 9 bases. In DNA, the CDR3 is TGTGCCAGCAGCTTGGGAGGGGGAAACATTCAGTACTTC. Translated, it gives CASSLGGGNIQYF.

The chain is built from TRBV28 and TRBJ2-7; D is undetermined. Per germline, CDR1 MDHEN and CDR2 SYDVKM. There are 15 residues in the CDR3. V was trimmed by 10 bases and J by 3 bases, leaving 22 bases between them. In DNA form, the CDR3 reads TGTGCCACCCTTGAAACCGGGTCTATACTCTACGAGCAGTACTTC. This codes for CATLETGSILYEQYF. Together with reference TRBV28 and TRBJ2-7, the CDR3 gives the full variable domain: DVKVTQSSRYLVKRTGEKVFLECVQDMDHENMFWYRQDPGLGLRLIYFSYDVKMKEKGDIPEGYSVSREKKERFSLILESASTNQTSMYLCATLETGSILYEQYFGPGTRLTVT.

The genes are TRBV4-1 and TRBJ1-2, with 12 nucleotides matching TRBD1. Germline trimming cut 1 base from V and 6 bases from J; bases unmatched to any gene: 0. CDR1 and CDR2 (germline): MGHRA, YSYEKL. CDR3 length: 14 residues. The CDR3 region has the DNA TGCGCCAGCAGCCAAGGGGACAGGGGGCATGGCTACACCTTC. Translating gives CASSQGDRGHGYTF.